Sequencing of this T cell receptor (beta chain) was carried out in a study of PD-1 blockade in classical Hodgkin lymphoma. The V end was cut by 6 bases, the J end by 0 bases, with 11 bases between. CDR3 length: 14 residues. Germline CDR1 reads SNHLY; CDR2 reads FYNNEI. Clones were read by immunoSEQ multiplex PCR, and TCRdb kept only the in-frame ones, dropping some. The repertoire holds about 89,000 clones, with 75% to 95% as singletons. Note on this clone: Its target is unknown.

Time point described: cycle 4 day 1 (C4D1), after five to seven weeks of nivolumab. Every patient relapsed after autologous stem cell transplantation, and brentuximab vedotin exposure varied. General study results and limits: Relapsed/refractory patients reportedly had the lowest baseline TCR diversity, below newly diagnosed patients, who were below healthy donors. Patients with a complete response exhibited baseline diversity comparable to newly diagnosed patients.

The sequencing used peripheral blood mononuclear cells (PBMCs), collected before the fourth cycle of nivolumab. V is TRBV2 and J is TRBJ1-1; D remains unclear. The origin of this receptor is a human donor with classical Hodgkin lymphoma. In nucleotides, the CDR3 is TGTGCCAGCAGGGCGAGGGAGATGAACACTGAAGCTTTCTTT. Translation: CASRAREMNTEAFF.